Listed below are T cell receptor beta chains from one sample, sequenced in a study of T cells after yellow fever vaccination. TCRdb re-derived calls from the 5' RACE reads in MiXCR, one entry per CDR3 protein. Of some 100,000 distinct CDR3 sequences in the sample, around 9.8% were seen once. The sample consisted of CD8+ T cells not binding an NS4B(214-222) dextramer, sorted from PBMCs, taken less than 16 days after the first yellow fever vaccination. These TCRs come from a man between 18 and 29 years old who received the YFV17D yellow fever vaccine. The CDR3 runs from the conserved cysteine through the conserved F or W. The order of the fields is V gene, clone size, J gene, D gene, CDR3 DNA, CDR3 protein. The D gene is left open where the match is weak. For some rows the clone size is stated as once, few or many, or as a class when expanded; others skip it.

V: TRBV6-5; size: -; J: TRBJ1-3; D: -; DNA: TGTGCCAGCAGTTTCTACCTCCCTGACACCGACTCTGGAAACACCATATATTTT; CDR3: CASSFYLPDTDSGNTIYF
V: TRBV10-3; size: many; J: TRBJ2-7; D: TRBD1; DNA: TGTGCCATCAGTGAGTCGGGACAGACTACCTACGAGCAGTACTTC; CDR3: CAISESGQTTYEQYF
V: TRBV20-1; size: -; J: TRBJ1-1; D: -; DNA: TGCAGTGCTAGAGGGCCCGGTATGAACACTGAAGCTTTCTTT; CDR3: CSARGPGMNTEAFF
V: TRBV7-6; size: few; J: TRBJ2-1; D: TRBD2; DNA: TGTGCCAGCAGCGTCCGGTCGGGGGGGACCAATGAGCAGTTCTTC; CDR3: CASSVRSGGTNEQFF
V: TRBV4-1; size: -; J: TRBJ2-3; D: -; DNA: TGCGCCAGCAGCCAAGTTGGGCTTCCAGATACGCAGTATTTT; CDR3: CASSQVGLPDTQYF
V: TRBV12-3/TRBV12-4; size: few; J: TRBJ2-2; D: TRBD2; DNA: TGTGCCAGCAGTTTCCGGCGGGGGTCGAACACCGGGGAGCTGTTTTTT; CDR3: CASSFRRGSNTGELFF
V: TRBV5-6; size: few; J: TRBJ1-1; D: -; DNA: TGTGCCAGCAGGGGAATAACCGGACGGGACACTGAAGCTTTCTTT; CDR3: CASRGITGRDTEAFF
V: TRBV27; size: -; J: TRBJ1-5; D: -; DNA: TGTGCCAGCAGTCCCCTTAATCAGCCCCAGCATTTT; CDR3: CASSPLNQPQHF
V: TRBV4-3; size: -; J: TRBJ2-1; D: TRBD2; DNA: TGCGCCAGCAGCCTGCAACTAGCGGGGGGTAGAGTTGAGCAGTTCTTC; CDR3: CASSLQLAGGRVEQFF
V: TRBV4-2; size: -; J: TRBJ2-3; D: -; DNA: TGTGCCAGCAGCCAAGAGCGGGCCATGGGGGCCGATACGCAGTATTTT; CDR3: CASSQERAMGADTQYF
V: TRBV5-5; size: -; J: TRBJ2-5; D: -; DNA: TGTGCCAGGAGCCCCGGTGTCCAAGAGACCCAGTACTTC; CDR3: CARSPGVQETQYF
V: TRBV5-1; size: -; J: TRBJ2-1; D: -; DNA: TGCGCCAGCCTTGACACCCAAGATGAGCAGTTCTTC; CDR3: CASLDTQDEQFF
V: TRBV7-6; size: many; J: TRBJ1-1; D: -; DNA: TGTGCCAGCAGCCCGACGTGGGCGGGCACTGAAGCTTTCTTT; CDR3: CASSPTWAGTEAFF
V: TRBV13; size: once; J: TRBJ2-5; D: -; DNA: TGTGCCAGCAGCCGTAGAGGCTACCAAGAGACCCAGTACTTC; CDR3: CASSRRGYQETQYF
V: TRBV12-3/TRBV12-4; size: few; J: TRBJ2-1; D: TRBD1; DNA: TGTGCCAGCAGTTTAGCAGGGACAGGGGACGATGAGCAGTTCTTC; CDR3: CASSLAGTGDDEQFF
V: TRBV5-1; size: few; J: TRBJ2-1; D: TRBD1; DNA: TGCGCCAGCAGCTTCACCGGGACAGCCGAGCAGTTCTTC; CDR3: CASSFTGTAEQFF
V: TRBV19; size: many; J: TRBJ1-6; D: -; DNA: TGTGCCAGTACCCGCGGCCCCGGGGGTTCACCCCTCCACTTT; CDR3: CASTRGPGGSPLHF
V: TRBV12-3/TRBV12-4; size: few; J: TRBJ2-3; D: -; DNA: TGTGCCAGCAGTGTCCTACGTGGCGGTGAAACAGATACGCAGTATTTT; CDR3: CASSVLRGGETDTQYF
V: TRBV27; size: few; J: TRBJ1-1; D: TRBD1; DNA: TGTGCCAGCAGTACGGGACAGGGCGCTTTTGGAGCTTTCTTT; CDR3: CASSTGQGAFGAFF
V: TRBV6-2/TRBV6-3; size: -; J: TRBJ2-1; D: TRBD2; DNA: TGTGCCAGCAGTTATATAACTAGCGGGGGATCTTACAATGAGCAGTTCTTC; CDR3: CASSYITSGGSYNEQFF
V: TRBV19; size: few; J: TRBJ1-5; D: -; DNA: TGTGCCAGTAGTATGGCCCGGGGCCCTCAGCCCCAGCATTTT; CDR3: CASSMARGPQPQHF
V: TRBV5-1; size: -; J: TRBJ2-5; D: -; DNA: TGCGCCAGCAGCTTCGACTCTTGGTTGGAGACCCAGTACTTC; CDR3: CASSFDSWLETQYF
V: TRBV7-3; size: -; J: TRBJ2-2; D: TRBD1; DNA: TGTGCCAGCAGCTCGACAGGGGGACCCACCGGGGAGCTGTTTTTT; CDR3: CASSSTGGPTGELFF
V: TRBV27; size: -; J: TRBJ2-1; D: TRBD2; DNA: TGTGCCAGCAGTTGGAGACTAGCGGGTAAATATGAGCAGTTCTTC; CDR3: CASSWRLAGKYEQFF
V: TRBV4-1; size: -; J: TRBJ1-4; D: -; DNA: TGCGCCAGCAGCCATGGGCTTCGAGGGGAGGAAAAACTGTTTTTT; CDR3: CASSHGLRGEEKLFF
V: TRBV11-2; size: -; J: TRBJ2-7; D: -; DNA: TGTGCCAGCAGCCCCAGAATCGAGCAGTACTTC; CDR3: CASSPRIEQYF
V: TRBV12-3/TRBV12-4; size: -; J: TRBJ1-1; D: -; DNA: TGTGCCTTCAGTCCTACGGACATCGCCCCTCTTAGGAACACTGAAGCTTTCTTT; CDR3: CAFSPTDIAPLRNTEAFF
V: TRBV29-1; size: few; J: TRBJ2-5; D: -; DNA: TGCAGCGTTGAAGATCTCTCCCAAGAGACCCAGTACTTC; CDR3: CSVEDLSQETQYF
V: TRBV6-2/TRBV6-3; size: few; J: TRBJ2-7; D: -; DNA: TGTGCCAGCACCGGATCTCCCTACGAGCAGTACTTC; CDR3: CASTGSPYEQYF
V: TRBV5-1; size: many; J: TRBJ2-1; D: -; DNA: TGCGCCAGCAGCCGTACCATATACGTCGACAATGAGCAGTTCTTC; CDR3: CASSRTIYVDNEQFF
V: TRBV14; size: few; J: TRBJ2-5; D: TRBD1; DNA: TGTGCCAGCAGCCTCACAAGTTCGGACAGGCAAGAGACCCAGTACTTC; CDR3: CASSLTSSDRQETQYF
V: TRBV7-6; size: -; J: TRBJ2-1; D: TRBD2; DNA: TGTGCCAGCAGCGAGCGAGCGTCCGGGACTAGGAATGAGCAGTTCTTC; CDR3: CASSERASGTRNEQFF
V: TRBV5-4; size: -; J: TRBJ1-1; D: -; DNA: TGTGCCAGCAGCTTGGAGTCTTGGGCGGTCAGCAACACTGAAGCTTTCTTT; CDR3: CASSLESWAVSNTEAFF
V: TRBV10-3; size: few; J: TRBJ2-3; D: TRBD2; DNA: TGTGCCATCAGTGGGGCGGGGGGAACATCTACGCAGTATTTT; CDR3: CAISGAGGTSTQYF
V: TRBV10-3; size: -; J: TRBJ2-7; D: TRBD1; DNA: TGTGCCATCAGTGAGCCGAGCAGGGGGATAAGCTCCTACGAGCAGTACTTC; CDR3: CAISEPSRGISSYEQYF
V: TRBV19; size: -; J: TRBJ1-5; D: -; DNA: TGTGCCAGTAGTGTTGGACCGAACTATAGCAATCAGCCCCAGCATTTT; CDR3: CASSVGPNYSNQPQHF
V: TRBV20-1; size: -; J: TRBJ2-1; D: TRBD1; DNA: TGCAGTGCTAGAACCGGGACAGGGACCTACAATGAGCAGTTCTTC; CDR3: CSARTGTGTYNEQFF
V: TRBV4-1; size: few; J: TRBJ1-1; D: TRBD1; DNA: TGCGCCAGCAGCCTAAGCGGACAGGGGAACGGGAACACTGAAGCTTTCTTT; CDR3: CASSLSGQGNGNTEAFF
V: TRBV5-1; size: many; J: TRBJ2-2; D: -; DNA: TGTGCCAGCAGCTTGGCCCTTGAGACCGGGGAGCTGTTTTTT; CDR3: CASSLALETGELFF
V: TRBV11-2; size: many; J: TRBJ2-7; D: -; DNA: TGTGCCAGCAGCGAAAACCTCTGGCGGAGGAGCTCCTACGAGCAGTACTTC; CDR3: CASSENLWRRSSYEQYF
V: TRBV4-1; size: -; J: TRBJ2-1; D: TRBD2; DNA: TGCGCCAGCAGCCCCTTGCGGACTAGGGACTACAATGAGCAGTTCTTC; CDR3: CASSPLRTRDYNEQFF
V: TRBV6-2/TRBV6-3; size: few; J: TRBJ2-7; D: -; DNA: TGTGCCAGCAGCCGGTCGGGACGGTACTACGAGCAGTACTTC; CDR3: CASSRSGRYYEQYF
V: TRBV7-6; size: -; J: TRBJ2-5; D: TRBD2; DNA: TGTGCCAGCAGCTTAGAGGCTAGCGGGGTCGAAGAGACCCAGTACTTC; CDR3: CASSLEASGVEETQYF
V: TRBV7-2; size: -; J: TRBJ2-2; D: TRBD1; DNA: TGTGCCAGCAGCTCACACAGGGGGAACACCGGGGAGCTGTTTTTT; CDR3: CASSSHRGNTGELFF
V: TRBV7-9; size: few; J: TRBJ2-3; D: -; DNA: TGTGCCAGCAGCGAGGTCAGTGATACGCAGTATTTT; CDR3: CASSEVSDTQYF
V: TRBV10-3; size: many; J: TRBJ2-1; D: TRBD1; DNA: TGTGCCATCAGCGAAGGGACCGGGACAGTCTACAATGAGCAGTTCTTC; CDR3: CAISEGTGTVYNEQFF